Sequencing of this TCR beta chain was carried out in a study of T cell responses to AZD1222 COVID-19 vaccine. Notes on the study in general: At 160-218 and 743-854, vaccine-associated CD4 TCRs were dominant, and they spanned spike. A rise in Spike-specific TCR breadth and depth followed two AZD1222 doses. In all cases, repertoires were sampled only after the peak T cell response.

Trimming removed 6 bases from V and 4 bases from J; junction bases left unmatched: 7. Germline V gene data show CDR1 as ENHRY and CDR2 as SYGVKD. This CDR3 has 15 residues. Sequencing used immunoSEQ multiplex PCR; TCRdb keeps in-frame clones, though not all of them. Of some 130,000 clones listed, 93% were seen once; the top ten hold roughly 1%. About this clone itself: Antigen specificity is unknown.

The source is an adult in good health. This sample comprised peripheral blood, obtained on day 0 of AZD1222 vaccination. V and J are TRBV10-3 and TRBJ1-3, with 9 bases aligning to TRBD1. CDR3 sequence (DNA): TGTGCCATCAGACCGGACAGGGGAGACGGAAACACCATATATTTT. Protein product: CAIRPDRGDGNTIYF.